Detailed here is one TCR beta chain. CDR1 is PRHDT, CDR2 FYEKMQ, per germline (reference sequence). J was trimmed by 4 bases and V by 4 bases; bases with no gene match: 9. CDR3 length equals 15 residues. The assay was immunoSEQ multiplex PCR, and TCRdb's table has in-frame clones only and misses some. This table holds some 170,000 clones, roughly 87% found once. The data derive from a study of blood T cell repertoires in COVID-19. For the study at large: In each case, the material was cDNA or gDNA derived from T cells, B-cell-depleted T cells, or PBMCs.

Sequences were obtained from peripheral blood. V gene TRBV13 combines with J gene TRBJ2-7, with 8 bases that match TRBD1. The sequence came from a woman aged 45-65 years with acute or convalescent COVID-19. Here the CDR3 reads CASSSSGTGSYEQYF. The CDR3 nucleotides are TGTGCCAGCAGCTCCTCCGGGACAGGTTCGTACGAGCAGTACTTC.